The TCR beta chain described here comes from a study of cytomegalovirus exposure and HLA in healthy donors. 13 Jbeta primers and 60 Vbeta primers were used for the PCR. Method: immunoSEQ multiplex PCR; TCRdb's copy keeps in-frame clones and lacks some. Counted here are 130,000 to 150,000 clones, about three quarters occurring once; the ten biggest clones make up 1.5% to 2%. The study, taken as a whole, reports: In a later analysis, HLA-associated TCR beta chains were more clonally expanded than equally common others. TCR beta V- and J-gene trimming was later associated with a missense DCLRE1C variant.

Of note for this clone: Its target is unknown. A read error may account for a junction end that differs from germline.

This CDR3 has 11 residues. Germline loops: CDR1 DFQATT, CDR2 SNEGSKA (reference sequence). The rearrangement uses TRBV20-1 and TRBJ2-5; 8 positions match TRBD1. The sequenced sample consisted of PBMCs. This receptor was obtained from a woman aged 30 to 39 in good health and CMV-seronegative. The CDR3 sequence is CSARDQDREDF. The CDR3 DNA reads TGCAGTGCTAGAGATCAGGACAGGGAGGACTTC.